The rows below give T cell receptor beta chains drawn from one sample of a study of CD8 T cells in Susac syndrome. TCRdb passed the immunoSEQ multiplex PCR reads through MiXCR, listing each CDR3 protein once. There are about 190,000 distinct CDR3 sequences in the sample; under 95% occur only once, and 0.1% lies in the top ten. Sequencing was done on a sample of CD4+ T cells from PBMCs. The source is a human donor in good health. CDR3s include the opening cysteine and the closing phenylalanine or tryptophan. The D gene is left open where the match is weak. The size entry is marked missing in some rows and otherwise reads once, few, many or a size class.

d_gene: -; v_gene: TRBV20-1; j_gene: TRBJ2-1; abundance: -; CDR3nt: TGCAGTGCTACGGGGGGCGGTAGCAATGAGCAGTTCTTC; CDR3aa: CSATGGGSNEQFF
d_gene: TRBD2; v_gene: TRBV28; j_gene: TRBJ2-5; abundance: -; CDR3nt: TGTGCCAGCAGTTCGTCCGGGGGGATTGTAGAAACCCAGTACTTC; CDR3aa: CASSSSGGIVETQYF
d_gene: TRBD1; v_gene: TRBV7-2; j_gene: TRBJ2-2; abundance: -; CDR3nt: TGTGCCAGCAGCCGGGACAGGGCTTCCGGGGAGCTGTTTTTT; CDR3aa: CASSRDRASGELFF
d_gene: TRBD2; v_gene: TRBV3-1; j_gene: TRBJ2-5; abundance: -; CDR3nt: TGTGCCAGCAGCCAAGATGCTAGCGGGGGGATGGCCCAGTACTTC; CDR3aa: CASSQDASGGMAQYF
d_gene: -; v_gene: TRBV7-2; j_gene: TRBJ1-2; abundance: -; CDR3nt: TGTGCCAGCAGCTTAGCGGGGCGGGGGGCCAGAGATGGCTACACCTTC; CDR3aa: CASSLAGRGARDGYTF
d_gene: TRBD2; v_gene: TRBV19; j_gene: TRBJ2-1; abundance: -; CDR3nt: TGTGCCAGTAGTATCCCGGGGGGTGAGCAGTTCTTC; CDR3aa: CASSIPGGEQFF
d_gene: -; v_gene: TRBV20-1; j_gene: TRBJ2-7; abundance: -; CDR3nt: TGCAGTGCGGAGGGACGGAGAATCTCCTACGAGCAGTACTTC; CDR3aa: CSAEGRRISYEQYF
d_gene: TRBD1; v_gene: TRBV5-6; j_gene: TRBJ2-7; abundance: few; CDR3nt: TGTGCCAGCAGCCCTCGGGGACAGGACGAGCAGTACTTC; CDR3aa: CASSPRGQDEQYF
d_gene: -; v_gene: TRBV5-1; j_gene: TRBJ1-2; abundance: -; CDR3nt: TGCGCCAGCAGCCCCGGCGACGGTAGGGGTGGCTACACCTTC; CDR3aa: CASSPGDGRGGYTF
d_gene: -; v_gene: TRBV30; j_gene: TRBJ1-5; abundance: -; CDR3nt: TGTGCCTGGACCGCCGGGCAGGCACCAAATCAGCCCCAGCATTTT; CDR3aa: CAWTAGQAPNQPQHF
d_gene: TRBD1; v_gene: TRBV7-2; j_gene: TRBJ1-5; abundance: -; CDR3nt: TGTGCCAGCAGCTTCCGGACAGGGGGCAATCAGCCCCAGCATTTT; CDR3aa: CASSFRTGGNQPQHF
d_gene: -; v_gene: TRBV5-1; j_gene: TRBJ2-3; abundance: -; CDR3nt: TGCGCCAGCAGCTTGGAAGGGTGGGGCGCAGATACGCAGTATTTT; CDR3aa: CASSLEGWGADTQYF
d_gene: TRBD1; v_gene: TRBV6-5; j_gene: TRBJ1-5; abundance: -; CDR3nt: TGTGCCAGCAGTTACGTGTCCGGGACAGGGGGCGGGTGGGGCAATCAGCCCCAGCATTTT; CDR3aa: CASSYVSGTGGGWGNQPQHF
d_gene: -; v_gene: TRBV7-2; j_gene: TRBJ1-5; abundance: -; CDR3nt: TGTGCCAGCACCCCCGGGCCCAATCAGCCCCAGCATTTT; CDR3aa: CASTPGPNQPQHF
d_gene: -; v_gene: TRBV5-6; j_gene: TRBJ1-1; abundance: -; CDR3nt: TGTGCCAGCAGCTCGATCCCCGACGGGCTTGAAGGTACTGAAGCTTTCTTT; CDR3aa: CASSSIPDGLEGTEAFF